The 11 T cell receptor beta chains below come from one sample, sequenced in a study of blood T cell repertoires in COVID-19. Profiled with immunoSEQ multiplex PCR; TCRdb holds only in-frame clones, not every one. This sample has 150,000 to 200,000 clones, with roughly four fifths found just once. The sequenced sample was peripheral blood. The receptors here all came from a human donor in a cohort sampled during active COVID-19.

This chain uses TRBV7-2 with TRBJ2-7; 8 bases are a match to TRBD2. The germline V gene encodes CDR1 SGHTA and CDR2 FQGNSA. V lost 5 bases and J lost 0; bases outside the gene matches: 3. The length of the CDR3 is 14 residues. The CDR3 reads CASSAGTSSYEQYF. CDR3 DNA sequence: TGTGCCAGCAGCGCCGGGACTAGCTCCTACGAGCAGTACTTC. Supplemented by reference TRBV7-2 and TRBJ2-7, the full variable domain reads GAGVSQSPSNKVTEKGKDVELRCDPISGHTALYWYRQSLGQGLEFLIYFQGNSAPDKSGLPSDRFSAERTGGSVSTLTIQRTQQEDSAVYLCASSAGTSSYEQYFGPGTRLTVT.

V usage is TRBV6-5 and J usage is TRBJ1-2; TRBD1 matches 9 bases. Germline loops: CDR1 MNHEY, CDR2 SVGAGI. This CDR3 is built from 14 residues. J gave up 4 bases and V 7 bases, and 7 bases lay outside the gene matches. CDR3 amino acids: CASIDRGSGYGYTF. In DNA, the CDR3 is TGTGCCAGCATCGACAGGGGGTCTGGCTATGGCTACACCTTC.

The chain combines TRBV24-1 with TRBJ2-2, with a weak D call TRBD1 (5 bases). The germline V gene encodes CDR1 KGHDR and CDR2 SFDVKD. Trimming cost V 2 bases and J 5 bases, with 5 bases left between them. This CDR3 has 13 amino acids. The CDR3 coding sequence is TGTGCCACCAGTGATTCAGGGACCGGGGAGCTGTTTTTT. Translated, it gives CATSDSGTGELFF.

The genes are TRBV6-5 and TRBJ2-6, with a weak D call TRBD1 (5 bases). The CDR3 is 14 residues long. V shed 5 bases and J shed 4 bases, with 9 bases lying between them. The V gene's germline CDR1 is MNHEY and CDR2 SVGAGI. Here the CDR3 reads CASSQGAGANVLTF. In DNA form, the CDR3 reads TGTGCCAGCAGTCAGGGCGCGGGGGCCAACGTCCTGACTTTC.

The chain links TRBV27 to TRBJ1-1; TRBD1 might be the D (5 bases). This CDR3 is built from 15 residues. The V and J ends lost 6 bases and 6 bases respectively, with 20 bases between them. Germline CDR1 is MNHEY and CDR2 is SMNVEV (reference sequence). CDR3 loop: CASRWQGQGVAEAFF. The CDR3 DNA sequence: TGTGCCAGCAGGTGGCAAGGGCAGGGTGTTGCTGAAGCTTTCTTT.

As concerns this clone: The same CDR3 can be traced to other DNA sequences in this sample. This sequence joins TRBV6-5 and TRBJ1-5; maybe TRBD1 (6 bases). Germline values: CDR1 MNHEY, CDR2 SVGAGI. The V end lost 2 bases, the J end lost 7 bases, and 12 bases lay between the germline ends. CDR3 length equals 14 residues. The CDR3 nucleotides read TGTGCCAGCAGTTACAGAGGGGGGGACCAGCCCCAGCATTTT. It is translated as CASSYRGGDQPQHF.

The V and J genes are TRBV6-4 and TRBJ1-5; 7 nucleotides agree with TRBD1. Germline V CDR1 and CDR2: MRHNA, SNTAGT. The CDR3 runs 15 residues. Trimming removed 6 bases from V and 3 bases from J; junction bases left unmatched: 8. CDR3 sequence reads: CASSTPGTANQPQHF. CDR3 in DNA: TGTGCCAGCAGCACTCCCGGGACAGCCAATCAGCCCCAGCATTTT.

This sequence joins TRBV7-9 and TRBJ2-1; D is unclear. V lost 7 bases and J lost 5, with 21 bases in between. Germline lookup yields CDR1 SEHNR and CDR2 FQNEAQ (reference sequence). CDR3 length equals 16 residues. The CDR3 DNA reads as TGTGCCAGCAAGCTTCCCCTGAGGCAGTCAGACAATGAGCAGTTCTTC. Its translation: CASKLPLRQSDNEQFF.

This clone was seen more than once but under ten times. The J gene is TRBJ1-5, the V gene TRBV7-2; D is perhaps TRBD1 (5 bases). CDR1 is SGHTA and CDR2 is FQGNSA in the germline V gene. Trimming took 5 bases from V and 5 from J, leaving 16 bases between them. This CDR3 has 15 amino acids. CDR3 sequence reads: CASSPEGLLYQPQHF. The CDR3 nucleotides are TGTGCCAGCAGCCCGGAGGGGTTGTTGTATCAGCCCCAGCATTTT.

The chain has TRBV5-1 and TRBJ2-1, with D perhaps matching TRBD2 (6 bases). Germline loops: CDR1 SGHRS, CDR2 YFSETQ. The CDR3 covers 14 residues. V lost 4 bases and J lost 7, with 15 bases in between. The CDR3 here is CASSPGGGKNEQFF. The CDR3, as DNA: TGCGCCAGCAGCCCAGGAGGAGGGAAAAATGAGCAGTTCTTC.

This CDR3 reads CASSLINSNLISGGYTF. Here the CDR3 DNA reads TGCGCCAGCAGCTTAATTAACAGCAACCTTATTTCAGGCGGCTACACCTTC. This chain uses TRBV5-1 with TRBJ1-2, with D unclear. V was clipped by 2 bases and J by 8 bases, with 25 bases between them. The CDR3 has 17 residues. Germline CDR1 reads SGHRS; CDR2 reads YFSETQ. The entire variable domain, with the rest obtained from reference TRBV5-1 and TRBJ1-2, is as follows: KAGVTQTPRYLIKTRGQQVTLSCSPISGHRSVSWYQQTPGQGLQFLFEYFSETQRNKGNFPGRFSGRQFSNSRSEMNVSTLELGDSALYLCASSLINSNLISGGYTFGSGTRLTVV.